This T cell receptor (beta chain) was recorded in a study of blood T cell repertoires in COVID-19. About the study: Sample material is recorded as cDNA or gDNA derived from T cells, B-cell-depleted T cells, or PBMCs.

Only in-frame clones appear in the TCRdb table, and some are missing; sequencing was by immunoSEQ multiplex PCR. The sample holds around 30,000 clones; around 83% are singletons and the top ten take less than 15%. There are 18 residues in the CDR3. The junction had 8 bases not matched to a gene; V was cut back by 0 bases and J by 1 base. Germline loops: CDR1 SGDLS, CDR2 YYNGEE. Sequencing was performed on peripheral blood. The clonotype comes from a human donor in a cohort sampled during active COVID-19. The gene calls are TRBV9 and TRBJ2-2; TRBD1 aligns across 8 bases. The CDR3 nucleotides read TGTGCCAGCAGCGTAGTTGGGAGACAGGGGCGGAACACCGGGGAGCTGTTTTTT. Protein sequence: CASSVVGRQGRNTGELFF. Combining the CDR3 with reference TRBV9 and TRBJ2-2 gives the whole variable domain DSGVTQTPKHLITATGQRVTLRCSPRSGDLSVYWYQQSLDQGLQFLIQYYNGEERAKGNILERFSAQQFPDLHSELNLSSLELGDSALYFCASSVVGRQGRNTGELFFGEGSRLTVL.